This T cell receptor beta chain was captured in a study of blood T cell repertoires in COVID-19. Study context: Samples taken during acute and convalescent COVID-19 were collected in the United States, Italy and Spain. T cells, B-cell-depleted T cells, or PBMCs provided the cDNA or gDNA that served as material.

Original handling: Nucleated cell number was recorded as an estimate derived from reference gene primer amplification. Assay: immunoSEQ multiplex PCR; the TCRdb copy retains only in-frame clones and omits some. From that table come the V and J calls and clone size; the DNA was used to work out D and trimming. This sample carries about 63,000 clones, 65% to 80% of them seen once, and the ten largest clones take about 32%. This clone appeared a single time. The junction had 6 bases not matched to a gene; V was cut back by 6 bases and J by 5 bases. The CDR3 runs to 12 residues. Germline loops: CDR1 SQVTM, CDR2 ANQGSEA.

Source material: peripheral blood. This TCR was sampled from a human donor in a cohort sampled during active COVID-19. V gene TRBV29-1 combines with J gene TRBJ2-7; 8 nucleotides agree with TRBD2. The CDR3 sequence: CSVSGSPNEQYF. CDR3 nucleotide sequence: TGCAGCGTGAGCGGGAGTCCCAACGAGCAGTACTTC.